Below, 21 T cell receptor beta chains from the same sample are listed, as sequenced in a study of T cell repertoires in cytomegalovirus infection. From the reads, TCRdb called clonotypes with MiXCR, one entry per CDR3 protein. The profile shows a few hundred thousand distinct CDR3 sequences, roughly 17% of them singletons. Sequencing used PBMCs. The origin of the receptors is a human donor in good health (CMV status not recorded). Some clones in this sample may be carry-over from other donors' samples.

This clonotype came up a few times. The chain combines TRBV20-1 with TRBJ2-7, with 9 bases lining up with TRBD2. V gave up 6 bases and J gave up 4 bases; unmatched junction bases: 13. The germline CDR1 and CDR2 sequences are DFQATT and SNEGSKA (reference sequence). CDR3 size: 15 residues. The CDR3 reads CSARSGTSISYEQYF. The CDR3 nucleotides read TGCAGTGCCCGCTCCGGGACTAGCATTTCGTACGAGCAGTACTTC.

This chain uses TRBV5-4 with TRBJ2-3, with 12 bases lining up with TRBD2. Germline V gives CDR1 SGHNT, CDR2 YYREEE (reference sequence). The CDR3 consists of 16 residues. Germline trimming cut 3 bases from V and 2 bases from J; bases unmatched to any gene: 4. The CDR3 spells CASSYRLAGVTDTQYF. In nucleotides, the CDR3 is TGTGCCAGCAGCTACCGACTAGCGGGGGTCACAGATACGCAGTATTTT.

The rearrangement uses TRBV25-1 and TRBJ1-3, with no clear D. The CDR3 extends over 14 amino acids. In germline, CDR1 is MGHDK, CDR2 SYGVNS. V lost 1 base and J 4 bases, leaving 8 bases between the germline ends. This CDR3 reads CASSELFGGNTIYF. The CDR3 DNA reads as TGTGCCAGCAGTGAATTGTTTGGGGGAAACACCATATATTTT.

This clonotype has a count of ten or more. The chain uses TRBV4-1 and TRBJ2-5; no firm D call. The CDR3 length is 13 residues. Germline V lookup: CDR1 MGHRA, CDR2 YSYEKL. V was trimmed by 0 bases and J by 5 bases, leaving 7 bases between them. CDR3 sequence (DNA): TGCGCCAGCAGCCAAGAGGGGATGGAGACCCAGTACTTC. This gives the protein CASSQEGMETQYF.

This chain uses TRBV7-9 with TRBJ2-1; possible D gene TRBD1, 5 bases. Germline V gene sequence: CDR1 SEHNR, CDR2 FQNEAQ (reference sequence). CDR3 length: 11 residues. V was trimmed by 5 bases and J by 12 bases, leaving 11 bases between them. The CDR3 region has the DNA TGTGCCAGCAGCCCACAGGTCGGGCAGTTCTTC. Translation: CASSPQVGQFF.

A few counts support this clonotype. V and J are TRBV5-1 and TRBJ2-2, with D perhaps matching TRBD1 (5 bases). The CDR3 covers 15 residues. In germline, CDR1 is SGHRS, CDR2 YFSETQ. Trimming left V 4 bases short and J 4 bases short, with 14 bases between. CDR3 in DNA: TGCGCCAGCAGCCTGACAGTCTCGAGCACCGGGGAGCTGTTTTTT. Amino acid sequence: CASSLTVSSTGELFF. The full variable domain, in which reference TRBV5-1 and TRBJ2-2 provide the parts outside the CDR3, is KAGVTQTPRYLIKTRGQQVTLSCSPISGHRSVSWYQQTPGQGLQFLFEYFSETQRNKGNFPGRFSGRQFSNSRSEMNVSTLELGDSALYLCASSLTVSSTGELFFGEGSRLTVL.

V is TRBV12-3 or TRBV12-4 and J is TRBJ1-2; D not certain. The CDR3 totals 12 residues. Trimming pared 8 bases from V and 6 bases from J, leaving 13 bases between. Written as DNA, the CDR3 is TGTGCCAGCGTACGACCTGGGGATGGCTACACCTTC. It translates to CASVRPGDGYTF.

This clonotype was seen many times. This chain connects TRBV7-6 to TRBJ1-6; D perhaps matches TRBD1 (5 bases). V lost 4 bases, J lost 7 bases, and 14 bases lay in between. This CDR3 comprises 15 residues. Germline V gene lookup returns CDR1 SGHVS and CDR2 FNYEAQ. This CDR3 reads CASSSRVRGNSPLHF. The DNA of the CDR3 is TGTGCCAGCAGCTCCAGGGTCAGAGGGAATTCACCCCTCCACTTT.

In this sample, this clonotype turned up many times. The gene calls are TRBV27 and TRBJ1-2, with 9 bases that match TRBD1. CDR1 and CDR2 (germline): MNHEY, SMNVEV (reference sequence). The CDR3 is 14 residues long. With V trimmed by 3 bases and J by 4 bases, 3 bases remained unmatched. CDR3 in DNA: TGTGCCAGCAGTTTCTCACAGGGGGCCTATGGCTACACCTTC. It encodes CASSFSQGAYGYTF.

The genes are TRBV19 and TRBJ1-6; D ambiguous. Trimming pared 5 bases from V and 13 bases from J, leaving 24 bases between. Germline CDR1 reads LNHDA; CDR2 reads SQIVND (reference sequence). This CDR3 is 16 amino acids long. The CDR3 spells CASSSARLSGMSPLHF. The DNA of the CDR3 is TGTGCCAGTAGTTCCGCCAGACTTTCGGGCATGAGTCCCCTCCACTTT. The full variable domain, in which reference TRBV19 and TRBJ1-6 provide the parts outside the CDR3, is DGGITQSPKYLFRKEGQNVTLSCEQNLNHDAMYWYRQDPGQGLRLIYYSQIVNDFQKGDIAEGYSVSREKKESFPLTVTSAQKNPTAFYLCASSSARLSGMSPLHFGNGTRLTVT.

V and J are TRBV20-1 and TRBJ2-3; 10 bases line up with TRBD2. J gave up 1 base and V 2 bases, and 0 bases lay outside the gene matches. The CDR3 extends over 14 amino acids. The germline V gene has CDR1 DFQATT and CDR2 SNEGSKA (reference sequence). DNA for the CDR3: TGCAGTGCTAGACTAGCGGGGGGCACAGATACGCAGTATTTT. This gives the protein CSARLAGGTDTQYF.

This clonotype was detected ten times or more. This rearrangement joins TRBV7-2 to TRBJ2-5; 13 bases line up with TRBD2. The CDR3 is 18 residues long. Germline V gene lookup returns CDR1 SGHTA and CDR2 FQGNSA. V shed 6 bases and J 4 bases; nucleotides not matched to a gene: 14. The CDR3 is CASRPARTSGGAGETQYF. In DNA form, the CDR3 reads TGTGCCAGCAGACCCGCTCGTACTAGCGGGGGGGCCGGAGAGACCCAGTACTTC.

V usage is TRBV7-9 and J usage is TRBJ2-6; D unresolved. Germline V CDR1 and CDR2: SEHNR, FQNEAQ (reference sequence). V lost 10 bases, J lost 9 bases, and 7 bases lay in between. The CDR3 extends over 10 amino acids. CDR3 protein: CATARNVLTF. In nucleotides, the CDR3 is TGTGCCACCGCCCGCAACGTCCTGACTTTC.

There are many counts of this clonotype. CDR3 region: CASSLNGLVADTQYF. The CDR3 coding sequence is TGTGCCAGCAGCCTCAATGGTCTGGTCGCAGATACGCAGTATTTT. The chain carries TRBV11-3 and TRBJ2-3, with unresolved D. CDR3 size: 15 residues. Germline V lookup: CDR1 SGHNT, CDR2 YENEEA. V lost 5 bases to trimming and J lost 4 bases, with 16 bases between them.

This clonotype came up a few times. The J gene is TRBJ2-3, the V gene TRBV10-3; 10 bases map to TRBD1. The junction had 8 bases not matched to a gene; V was cut back by 5 bases and J by 3 bases. The CDR3 is 16 amino acids. From germline, CDR1 is ENHRY and CDR2 SYGVKD. Here the CDR3 DNA reads TGTGCCATCAGTCCACGACAGGGGGCGAGGACAGATACGCAGTATTTT. It is translated as CAISPRQGARTDTQYF.

J is TRBJ1-1 and V is TRBV12-3 or TRBV12-4; 7 bases fit TRBD1. The J segment lost 7 bases and the V segment lost 8 bases, leaving 13 bases of the junction unmatched. There are 14 residues in the CDR3. This chain's CDR3 is CASPYHEGAGEAFF. The CDR3 DNA sequence: TGTGCCAGCCCGTACCACGAGGGGGCGGGTGAAGCTTTCTTT.

This clonotype was detected ten times or more. The rearrangement links TRBV4-1 to TRBJ1-2, with D hard to call. The V end was cut by 0 bases, the J end by 8 bases, with 19 bases between. Looked up from germline, CDR1 is MGHRA and CDR2 is YSYEKL. The CDR3 covers 16 residues. The CDR3 loop is CASSQDQWTRTYGYTF. The CDR3 DNA sequence: TGCGCCAGCAGCCAAGATCAATGGACCAGAACGTACGGCTACACCTTC.

This clonotype was seen repeatedly, ten times or more. The J gene is TRBJ1-4, the V gene TRBV7-2; D unresolved. CDR3 size: 16 residues. Germline CDR1 SGHTA, CDR2 FQGNSA. Trimming left V 1 base short and J 0 bases short, with 9 bases between. CDR3 DNA sequence: TGTGCCAGCAGCTTAGTCTGGGGAACAACTAATGAAAAACTGTTTTTT. Protein product: CASSLVWGTTNEKLFF.

The table lists this clonotype with a few counts. Written as DNA, the CDR3 is TGCGCCAGCAGCCCGTTACGCAATGAGCAGTTCTTC. This codes for CASSPLRNEQFF. J is TRBJ2-1 and V is TRBV5-1; D not resolved. CDR1 and CDR2 (germline): SGHRS, YFSETQ. The CDR3 extends over 12 amino acids. Trimming cost V 4 bases and J 6 bases, with 8 bases left between them.

This clonotype was seen repeatedly, ten times or more. The chain has TRBV11-2 and TRBJ2-2, with TRBD1 matching 8 bases. CDR3 length equals 17 residues. Trimming took 0 bases from V and 6 from J; bases not matched to a gene: 9. Germline CDR1 and CDR2: SGHAT and FQNNGV. The CDR3 loop is CASSLEDRQGAAGELFF. The CDR3 nucleotides are TGTGCCAGCAGCTTAGAGGATCGGCAGGGGGCGGCCGGGGAGCTGTTTTTT.

At least ten counts were recorded for this clonotype. The rearrangement uses TRBV10-3 and TRBJ2-1, with 9 bases that match TRBD2. This CDR3 contains 14 residues. Germline-derived CDR1 and CDR2 are ENHRY and SYGVKD. The J segment lost 8 bases and the V segment lost 4 bases, leaving 6 bases of the junction unmatched. CDR3 DNA: TGTGCCATCAGTGCGGCGGGGGGGCCCCATGAGCAGTTCTTC. Amino acid sequence: CAISAAGGPHEQFF.